This T cell receptor (beta chain) was sequenced during a study of PD-1 blockade in classical Hodgkin lymphoma. Study-level points and caveats: Relapsed/refractory patients reportedly had the lowest baseline TCR diversity, below newly diagnosed patients, who were below healthy donors. Possible causes of repertoire differences, disease activity or prior therapy, remain undefined.

Brentuximab vedotin exposure varied among the patients, all of whom had relapsed after autologous stem cell transplantation. As regards this clone: The antigen is undetermined.

The repertoire was sequenced with immunoSEQ multiplex PCR; TCRdb's copy has only in-frame clones and lacks some. The repertoire holds fewer than 25,000 clones, with over 70% as singletons. This CDR3 comprises 14 residues. Trimming cost V 4 bases and J 5 bases, with 14 bases left between them. Per germline, CDR1 KGHSH and CDR2 LQKENI. This sample comprised peripheral blood mononuclear cells (PBMCs), obtained at baseline. This chain uses TRBV18 with TRBJ2-5; D is ambiguous. The TCR sequence derives from a human donor with classical Hodgkin lymphoma. CDR3 sequence: CASSRLVVRETQYF. The CDR3, as DNA: TGTGCCAGCTCACGCCTTGTAGTAAGGGAGACCCAGTACTTC.